These 18 T cell receptor beta chains share one sample of origin, sequenced in a study of blood T cell repertoires in COVID-19. The assay was immunoSEQ multiplex PCR, and TCRdb's table has in-frame clones only and misses some. The sample shows 130,000 to 150,000 clones, approximately 84% of them seen only once. The sequencing input was PBMCs or T cells enriched from blood (not recorded which). These receptors all stem from a man between 40 and 49 years old with acute COVID-19.

The DNA for the CDR3 is TGTGCCTGGATGGGGGGAACCCTAGGATCCACCGGGGAGCTGTTTTTT. Translated: CAWMGGTLGSTGELFF. This chain links TRBV30 with TRBJ2-2; a weak D match, TRBD2 (6 bases). The CDR3 loop spans 16 amino acids. CDR1 is GTSNPN and CDR2 is SVGIG in the germline V gene (reference sequence). V lost 4 bases and J 4 bases, leaving 19 bases between the germline ends.

This clone showed up just a few times. One junction end does not reproduce the germline sequence, and a read error may be involved. V and J are TRBV5-1 and TRBJ2-1, with 8 bases identical to TRBD2. Germline V gene lookup returns CDR1 SGHRS and CDR2 YFSETQ. The CDR3 spans 16 residues. CDR3 loop: CASSLGKRGGYHEQFF. The CDR3 nucleotides read TGCGCCAGCAGCTTGGGCAAACGGGGGGGCTACCATGAGCAGTTCTTC.

The chain joins TRBV4-3 to TRBJ1-3, with unresolved D. V dropped 4 bases and J dropped 2 bases, with 18 bases sitting between them. Germline CDR1 and CDR2: LGHNA and YSLEER. The CDR3 is made up of 17 amino acids. CDR3 coding DNA: TGCGCCAGCAGCCGCAATATTGCTTTTGGGCCTGGAAACACCATATATTTT. Its protein product is CASSRNIAFGPGNTIYF.

The J gene is TRBJ2-2, the V gene TRBV12-3 or TRBV12-4, with TRBD1 as a possible D gene (5 bases). The germline V and J ends were trimmed by 5 bases and 7 bases, with 8 bases remaining between them. The CDR3 has 12 residues. CDR3 loop: CASSDDSGELFF. CDR3 nucleotides: TGTGCCAGCAGTGACGACAGCGGGGAGCTGTTTTTT.

The V call is TRBV9, the J call TRBJ1-2; TRBD1 agrees at 7 bases. The CDR3 contains 15 residues. Germline CDR1 is SGDLS and CDR2 is YYNGEE. With 2 bases clipped from V and 2 bases from J, the junction kept 6 bases outside the gene matches. CDR3 sequence: CASSVGSTGNYGYTF. As DNA, the CDR3 is TGTGCCAGCAGCGTTGGATCGACAGGGAACTATGGCTACACCTTC.

A few counts support this clone. The genes are TRBV4-1 and TRBJ2-2; maybe TRBD2 (6 bases). V lost 1 base and J lost 0, with 9 bases in between. The CDR3 consists of 16 residues. Germline CDR1 reads MGHRA; CDR2 reads YSYEKL. The CDR3 region is CASSQVAGTNTGELFF. Here the CDR3 DNA reads TGCGCCAGCAGCCAAGTTGCGGGAACGAACACCGGGGAGCTGTTTTTT.

This clone came up a few times. V gene TRBV5-4 combines with J gene TRBJ1-3; D not resolved. Germline V gives CDR1 SGHNT, CDR2 YYREEE (reference sequence). Trimming pared 0 bases from V and 4 bases from J, leaving 8 bases between. The CDR3 contains 14 residues. The DNA for the CDR3 is TGTGCCAGCAGCTTGGACTCGTTAGGAAACACCATATATTTT. Amino acids: CASSLDSLGNTIYF.

This rearrangement joins TRBV28 to TRBJ2-6; 9 nucleotides agree with TRBD1. The CDR3 runs to 17 residues. The germline V gene has CDR1 MDHEN and CDR2 SYDVKM. Unmatched junction bases numbered 9, after V lost 7 bases and J lost 2 bases. CDR3 amino acids: CASTGTGFFTGANVLTF. DNA of the CDR3: TGTGCCAGCACTGGGACAGGGTTTTTCACTGGGGCCAACGTCCTGACTTTC.

The chain recombines TRBV19 with TRBJ1-2; TRBD1 is a possible D gene (5 bases). The germline V gene has CDR1 LNHDA and CDR2 SQIVND (reference sequence). The CDR3 consists of 14 residues. Trimming took off 8 bases at V and 3 bases at J, with 16 bases between the two ends. The CDR3 DNA sequence: TGTGCCAGTTTGGGGCCAAGGGGCGACTATGGCTACACCTTC. It yields the protein CASLGPRGDYGYTF.

The V call is TRBV19, the J call TRBJ2-7; tentatively, D is TRBD2 (5 bases). V was clipped by 3 bases and J by 3 bases, with 12 bases between them. CDR1 is LNHDA and CDR2 is SQIVND in the germline V gene (reference sequence). The CDR3 has 14 residues. DNA of the CDR3: TGTGCCAGTAGTATTATCGGGGAATACTACGAGCAGTACTTC. It encodes CASSIIGEYYEQYF.

In this sample, this clone turned up once. The rearrangement uses TRBV11-3 and TRBJ2-1, with D possibly matching TRBD2 (6 bases). The length of the CDR3 is 13 residues. Trimming shortened V by 1 base and J by 7 bases, and 8 bases separated the two germline ends. Per the germline V gene, CDR1 is SGHNT and CDR2 is YENEEA. This chain's CDR3 is CASSLVRGNEQFF. As DNA, the CDR3 is TGTGCCAGCAGCTTAGTTCGGGGGAATGAGCAGTTCTTC.

The V and J genes are TRBV24-1 and TRBJ1-5; 9 bases agree with TRBD1. Germline CDR1 reads KGHDR; CDR2 reads SFDVKD. The CDR3 has 17 amino acids. Trimming took 4 bases from V and 6 from J; bases not matched to a gene: 12. The CDR3 reads CATSDPGTGIDGQPQHF. DNA of the CDR3: TGTGCCACCAGTGACCCTGGGACAGGGATAGACGGTCAGCCCCAGCATTTT.

CDR3 amino acids: CACRRTEGNTIYF. The CDR3 bases are TGTGCCTGCCGCAGGACAGAAGGAAACACCATATATTTT. The chain recombines TRBV7-9 with TRBJ1-3; D is possibly TRBD1 (6 bases). The CDR3 covers 13 residues. Trimming pared 11 bases from V and 4 bases from J, leaving 15 bases between. The germline gives CDR1 SEHNR, CDR2 FQNEAQ (reference sequence).

The J gene is TRBJ1-2, the V gene TRBV4-3; 7 bases agree with TRBD1. Per the germline V gene, CDR1 is LGHNA and CDR2 is YSLEER. The CDR3 totals 12 residues. V dropped 2 bases and J dropped 10; count of bases not matched to a gene: 4. The CDR3 DNA reads TGCGCCAGCAGCCAACGAGACAGGGACTACACCTTC. It specifies CASSQRDRDYTF.

The chain's CDR3 is CASSLGGGGRTYEQYF. The CDR3 coding sequence is TGTGCCAGCAGCTTAGGCGGGGGCGGGCGGACCTACGAGCAGTACTTC. V usage is TRBV7-2 and J usage is TRBJ2-7, with D perhaps TRBD2 (7 bases). CDR3 length equals 16 residues. Between the trimmed V and J ends, which lost 1 base and 2 bases, there was a span of 15 bases. Germline lookup yields CDR1 SGHTA and CDR2 FQGNSA.

This chain connects TRBV6-4 to TRBJ2-1, with 10 bases lining up with TRBD2. The CDR3 length is 14 residues. Per germline, CDR1 MRHNA and CDR2 SNTAGT. V lost 3 bases, J lost 10 bases, and 6 bases stayed unmatched. CDR3 loop: CASSEYQLAGEQFF. In nucleotides, the CDR3 is TGTGCCAGCAGTGAATACCAACTAGCGGGGGAGCAGTTCTTC.

Written as DNA, the CDR3 is TGTGCCAGCACCCAAGGGGGGGAAAGAACAGATACGCAGTATTTT. This codes for CASTQGGERTDTQYF. This rearrangement joins TRBV7-9 to TRBJ2-3; D is perhaps TRBD2 (7 bases). V lost 7 bases, J lost 3 bases, and 17 bases lay in between. The length of the CDR3 is 15 residues. Germline V CDR1 and CDR2: SEHNR, FQNEAQ (reference sequence).

The chain links TRBV7-2 to TRBJ2-5, with 11 bases matching TRBD1. The CDR3 contains 14 residues. Germline V gives CDR1 SGHTA, CDR2 FQGNSA. After removal of 6 bases from V and 2 bases from J, the junction contained 2 bases not matched to a gene. The CDR3 protein is CASSRDRGQETQYF. CDR3 DNA: TGTGCCAGCAGTCGGGACAGGGGGCAAGAGACCCAGTACTTC.